One and the same sample provided the 12 T cell receptor beta chains below, sequenced in a study of blood T cells in healthy people across ages (dated by TCRdb to the mid-2010s). Libraries were constructed by 5' RACE. The instrument given in TCRdb is Illumina HiSeq 2500. A second PCR of about 7 to 12 cycles was run with a J-beta primer mix and a sample-barcoded 5' primer. TCRdb passed the public sequencing reads through fastp at Q25 and MiXCR, retaining productive beta sequences. Each CDR3 protein gets just one entry, which takes the most common genes and DNA from the rows behind it. In all, the sample holds 1.5 million to 2 million distinct CDR3 sequences, and roughly a third of those were seen once. Over 9% of the sample is taken by the ten largest. The specimen sequenced was blood. These receptors were taken from a woman in her twenties or thirties in good health.

V gene TRBV11-1 combines with J gene TRBJ2-3, with a tentative D call TRBD1 (6 bases). V was shortened by 8 bases and J by 5 bases, with 14 bases between the two germline ends. CDR1 is SGHAT, CDR2 FQDESV, per germline (reference sequence). The CDR3 loop spans 13 amino acids. CDR3 DNA sequence: TGTGCCAGCCGAGATACAGGGATAGATACGCAGTATTTT. Translating gives CASRDTGIDTQYF.

This clonotype was counted only a few times. This chain uses TRBV7-9 with TRBJ2-1; 7 nucleotides match TRBD2. Germline V lookup: CDR1 SEHNR, CDR2 FQNEAQ (reference sequence). V was pared by 2 bases and J by 8 bases, with 18 bases of the junction left unmatched. This CDR3 comprises 18 residues. The CDR3 DNA sequence: TGTGCCAGCAGCTTAAGGGGTTATGGCGTAGCGGGTAGCCATGAGCAGTTCTTC. Protein product: CASSLRGYGVAGSHEQFF.

The V call is TRBV7-8, the J call TRBJ2-3; 9 nucleotides align to TRBD2. The germline CDR1 and CDR2 sequences are SGHVS and FQNEAQ. The CDR3 is 17 amino acids. The junction had 8 bases not matched to a gene; V was cut back by 4 bases and J by 0 bases. CDR3 sequence reads: CASSSRTSETSTDTQYF. In DNA form, the CDR3 reads TGTGCCAGCAGCTCGAGGACTAGCGAAACTAGCACAGATACGCAGTATTTT.

This clonotype came up a few times. The CDR3 spells CASSQSGRGAPNYGYTF. The CDR3 DNA reads as TGCGCCAGCAGCCAATCCGGGAGGGGCGCACCTAACTATGGCTACACCTTC. This sequence joins TRBV4-1 and TRBJ1-2; TRBD1 might be the D (5 bases). Trimming removed 2 bases at V and 0 bases at J, with 16 bases between. The CDR3 runs to 17 residues. Per the germline V gene, CDR1 is MGHRA and CDR2 is YSYEKL.

This clonotype was seen only a few times. The chain couples TRBV20-1 to TRBJ2-1; either TRBD1 or TRBD2 may fit D (5 bases each). In germline, CDR1 is DFQATT, CDR2 SNEGSKA (reference sequence). This CDR3 region has 14 residues. Trimming took 3 bases from V and 1 from J, leaving 10 bases between them. CDR3 loop: CSARRGASYNEQFF. The CDR3 region has the DNA TGCAGTGCTAGGAGAGGGGCATCCTACAATGAGCAGTTCTTC.

This clonotype was seen ten or more times. The rearrangement links TRBV29-1 to TRBJ1-2, with 8 bases matching TRBD1. CDR3 length equals 12 residues. V dropped 5 bases and J dropped 5; count of bases not matched to a gene: 4. Germline V CDR1 and CDR2: SQVTM, ANQGSEA. CDR3: CSVSDRGYGYTF. DNA for the CDR3: TGCAGCGTTAGCGACAGGGGATATGGCTACACCTTC.

The V gene is TRBV20-1, the J gene TRBJ2-5; D is ambiguous. The CDR3 length is 14 residues. The germline V gene has CDR1 DFQATT and CDR2 SNEGSKA (reference sequence). V was cut by 0 bases and J by 3 bases, with 11 bases left in between. CDR3 sequence: CSARESGKKETQYF. CDR3 sequence (DNA): TGCAGTGCTAGAGAGTCCGGAAAAAAAGAGACCCAGTACTTC.

The genes are TRBV7-3 and TRBJ1-1; possibly TRBD1 for D (6 bases). The ends were cut back, 2 bases at V and 11 bases at J, with 15 bases in the middle. Per germline, CDR1 SGHTA and CDR2 FQGTGA. This CDR3 has 13 amino acids. This chain's CDR3 is CASSLGQSFKAFF. CDR3 DNA sequence: TGTGCCAGCAGCTTAGGACAGTCGTTTAAGGCTTTCTTT.

V and J are TRBV2 and TRBJ1-5, with D unclear. V gave up 4 bases and J gave up 5 bases, with 18 bases separating them. The length of the CDR3 is 16 residues. Germline CDR1 is SNHLY and CDR2 is FYNNEI. Here the CDR3 reads CASSAQQGIGYQPQHF. The DNA of the CDR3 is TGTGCCAGCAGTGCGCAACAAGGGATAGGGTATCAGCCCCAGCATTTT.

The chain carries TRBV27 and TRBJ1-6, with TRBD1 identical over 8 bases. CDR1 is MNHEY, CDR2 SMNVEV, per germline (reference sequence). This CDR3 has 16 residues. Trimming at V came to 4 bases and at J to 7 bases, leaving 9 bases not matched to a gene. The CDR3 loop reads CASSSPLGDRNSPLHF. The CDR3, as DNA: TGTGCCAGCAGTTCACCACTCGGGGACAGGAATTCACCCCTCCACTTT.

In this sample, this clonotype turned up a few times. V usage is TRBV5-1 and J usage is TRBJ2-7, with D perhaps matching TRBD2 (5 bases). CDR1 is SGHRS and CDR2 is YFSETQ in the germline V gene. V was cut by 0 bases and J by 5 bases, with 18 bases left in between. The CDR3 length is 16 residues. For the CDR3, the DNA is TGCGCCAGCAGCTTGGTTAGGACGGGGTTTGGGAACGAGCAGTACTTC. Its protein product is CASSLVRTGFGNEQYF.

This clonotype was picked up a small number of times. The gene calls are TRBV5-6 and TRBJ2-7; 8 bases align to TRBD1. The CDR3 totals 19 residues. V lost 4 bases, J lost 6 bases, and 24 bases stayed unmatched. Germline V CDR1 and CDR2: SGHDT, YYEEEE. This CDR3 is CASSTWTGWSQERDSEQYF. The CDR3 DNA reads as TGTGCCAGCAGCACCTGGACAGGGTGGAGCCAGGAACGGGATTCCGAGCAGTACTTC.